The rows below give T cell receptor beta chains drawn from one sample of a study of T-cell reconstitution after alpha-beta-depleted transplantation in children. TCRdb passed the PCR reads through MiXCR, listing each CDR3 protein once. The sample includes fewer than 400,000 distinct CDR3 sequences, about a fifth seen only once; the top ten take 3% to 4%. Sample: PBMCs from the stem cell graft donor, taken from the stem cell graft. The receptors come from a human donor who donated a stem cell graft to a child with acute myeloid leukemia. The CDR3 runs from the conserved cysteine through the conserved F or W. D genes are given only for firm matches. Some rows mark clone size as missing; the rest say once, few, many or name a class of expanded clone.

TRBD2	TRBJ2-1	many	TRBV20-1	TGCAGTGCTAACCCTAGCGGGAGAGAGTACAATGAGCAGTTCTTC	CSANPSGREYNEQFF
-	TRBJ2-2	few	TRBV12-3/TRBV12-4	TGTGCCACCTGTAGAGGGCGGGGCGGGGAGCTGTTTTTT	CATCRGRGGELFF
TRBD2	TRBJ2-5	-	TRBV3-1	TGTGCCACTACGGGAGGATGGGAGGAGACCCAGTACTTC	CATTGGWEETQYF
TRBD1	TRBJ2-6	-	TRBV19	TGTGCCAGTAGTATAGAAGAGGACAGGGGGAGCTCTGGGGCCAACGTCCTGACTTTC	CASSIEEDRGSSGANVLTF
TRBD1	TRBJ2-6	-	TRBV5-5	TGTGCCAGCAGCAGAGGACAGGGAGCTACTGGGGCCAACGTCCTGACTTTC	CASSRGQGATGANVLTF
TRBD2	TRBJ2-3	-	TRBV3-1	TGTGCCAGCAGCCAAGATCTACTAGCGGGAGCAGATACGCAGTATTTT	CASSQDLLAGADTQYF
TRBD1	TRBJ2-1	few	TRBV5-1	TGCGCCAGCAGCTTGAGGGGCGAGGGGGCCAATGAGCAGTTCTTC	CASSLRGEGANEQFF
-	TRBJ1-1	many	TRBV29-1	TGCAGCGTTGAACATACCGGGACAACGACTTCCCGTGAAGCTTTCTTT	CSVEHTGTTTSREAFF
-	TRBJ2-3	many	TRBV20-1	TGCAGTGCTAGATCCGGGGACTCAAATACGCAGTATTTT	CSARSGDSNTQYF
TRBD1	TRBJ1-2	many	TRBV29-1	TGCAGCGTTGACAGGCAGGGGGATGGCTACACCTTC	CSVDRQGDGYTF
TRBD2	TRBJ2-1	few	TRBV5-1	TGCGCCAGCAGCTTGGGAGGGACTAGCGGGACCCCTGACTACAATGAGCAGTTCTTC	CASSLGGTSGTPDYNEQFF
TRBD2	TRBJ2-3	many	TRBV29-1	TGCAGCGTTGAAGCTAGCGGAAGAAGCACAGATACGCAGTATTTT	CSVEASGRSTDTQYF
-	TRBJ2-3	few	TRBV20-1	TGCAGTGTCTCAAAGGGGGTCCCAGATACGCAGTATTTT	CSVSKGVPDTQYF
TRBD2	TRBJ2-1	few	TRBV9	TGTGCCAGCAGCGTCTTGCGGGAGGCCTCAATTTACAATGAGCAGTTCTTC	CASSVLREASIYNEQFF
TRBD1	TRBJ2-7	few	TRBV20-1	TGCAGTGCTAGCGACAGGGAAACCGAGCAGTACTTC	CSASDRETEQYF
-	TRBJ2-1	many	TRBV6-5	TGTGCCACCAGGGGGAGCGGGAATGAGCAGTTCTTC	CATRGSGNEQFF
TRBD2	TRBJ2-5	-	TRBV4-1	TGCGCCAGCAGCCCTGATTGGATTCTAGCGGCCCAAGAGACCCAGTACTTC	CASSPDWILAAQETQYF
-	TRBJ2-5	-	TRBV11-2	TGTGCCAGCAGCTTAATGGCAGGGAGGGAGACCCAGTACTTC	CASSLMAGRETQYF
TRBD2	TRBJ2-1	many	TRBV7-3	TGTGCCAGCAGCCGCGGGGCTAGCGGGAACAATGAGCAGTTCTTC	CASSRGASGNNEQFF
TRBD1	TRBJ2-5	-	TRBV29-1	TGCAGCGTTGAAGAACAGGGGGTGACCCAGTACTTC	CSVEEQGVTQYF
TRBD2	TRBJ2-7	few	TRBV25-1	TGTGCCAGCAGTAGACCCGGGGGGGACTCCTTCGAGCAGTACTTC	CASSRPGGDSFEQYF
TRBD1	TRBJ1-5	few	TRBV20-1	TGCAGTGCCCCCGACAGGGTGGATCAGCCCCAGCATTTT	CSAPDRVDQPQHF
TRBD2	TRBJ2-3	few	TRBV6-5	TGTGCCAGCAGTTCTCCGCCTAGCGGGGAGGGGAATACGCAGTATTTT	CASSSPPSGEGNTQYF
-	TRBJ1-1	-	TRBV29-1	TGCAGCGTTGAAGTTCAGCTAAACACTGAAGCTTTCTTT	CSVEVQLNTEAFF
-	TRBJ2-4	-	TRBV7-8	TGTGCCAGCAGCTTAGCGGAGGGGCAAAACATTCAGTACTTC	CASSLAEGQNIQYF
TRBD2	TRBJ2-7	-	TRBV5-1	TGCGCCAGCAGCCATAAACAACTAGCGCCGAGGAGCAGCTCCTACGAGCAGTACTTC	CASSHKQLAPRSSSYEQYF
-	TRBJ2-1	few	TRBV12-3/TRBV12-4	TGTGCCAGCACCCACGGATTCTCCAATGAGCAGTTCTTC	CASTHGFSNEQFF
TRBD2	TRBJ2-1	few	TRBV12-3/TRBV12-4	TGTGCCAGCAGCGCTAGCGGAGGCTCCTACAATGAGCAGTTCTTC	CASSASGGSYNEQFF
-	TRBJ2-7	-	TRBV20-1	TGCAGTGCTAGAGCCCGCCCAGGGGCCAGCTCCTACGAGCAGTACTTC	CSARARPGASSYEQYF
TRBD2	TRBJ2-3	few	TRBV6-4	TGTGCCAGCAGTGCGTTAGCGGGAGGCCTAGATACGCAGTATTTT	CASSALAGGLDTQYF
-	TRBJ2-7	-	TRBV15	TGTGCCACCAGCAGAGGATGGGGCAGTCGGAAGGACTACTACGAGCAGTACTTC	CATSRGWGSRKDYYEQYF
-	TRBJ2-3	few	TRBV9	TGTGCCAGCAGCGTAAGCGGAAACACAGATACGCAGTATTTT	CASSVSGNTDTQYF
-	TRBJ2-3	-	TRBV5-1	TGCGCCAGCAGCTTGAAGGCAGGCTTTTCAGATACGCAGTATTTT	CASSLKAGFSDTQYF
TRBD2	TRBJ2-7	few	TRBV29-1	TGCAGCGTTGAAGTCCCGCTAGCGGGAGTGGGCTACGAGCAGTACTTC	CSVEVPLAGVGYEQYF
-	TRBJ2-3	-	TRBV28	TGTGCCAGCAGTTTGTCCCACAGGGTTTTT	CASSLSHRVF
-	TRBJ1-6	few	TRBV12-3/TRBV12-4	TGTGCCAGCAGTTTAATAGGGAAGGGCTCACCCCTCCACTTT	CASSLIGKGSPLHF
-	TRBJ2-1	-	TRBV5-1	TGCGCCAGCAGCTTGGCTGGACGGAACTACAATGAGCAGTTCTTC	CASSLAGRNYNEQFF
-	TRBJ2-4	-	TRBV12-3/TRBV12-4	TGTGCCAGCAGTTTTCAGGCAGGACGCCGGATGGACATTCAGTACTTC	CASSFQAGRRMDIQYF
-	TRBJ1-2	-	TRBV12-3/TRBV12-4	TGTGCCAGCAGTCCAACCGGCCCGGGACGCCAAAACTATGGCTACACCTTC	CASSPTGPGRQNYGYTF
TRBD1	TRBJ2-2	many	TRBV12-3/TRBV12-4	TGTGCCAGCAGTGCTCAGGGGGACGGGGAGCTGTTTTTT	CASSAQGDGELFF
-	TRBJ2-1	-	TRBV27	TGTGCCAGCAAGTCGTGGGAAAATGAGCAGTTCTTC	CASKSWENEQFF
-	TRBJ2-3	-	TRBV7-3	TGTGCCAGCAGCCCGCGGAACCGGGACATCACAGATACGCAGTATTTT	CASSPRNRDITDTQYF
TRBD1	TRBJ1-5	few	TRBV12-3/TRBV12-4	TGTGCCAGCAGTCGACAGGGGGGAACCCATCAGCCCCAGCATTTT	CASSRQGGTHQPQHF
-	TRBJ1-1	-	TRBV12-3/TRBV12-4	TGTGCCAGCAGTTTGGGGGGCTCGGTCCACACTGAAGCTTTCTTT	CASSLGGSVHTEAFF
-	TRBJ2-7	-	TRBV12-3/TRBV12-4	TGTGCCAGCAGTTACCCCAGTGCCCTCGACGAGCAGTACTTC	CASSYPSALDEQYF
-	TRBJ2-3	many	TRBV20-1	TGCAGTGCTCCGGCCAGCACAGATACGCAGTATTTT	CSAPASTDTQYF
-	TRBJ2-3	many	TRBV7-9	TGTGCCAGCAGCCACATATGGGAGAGCACAGATACGCAGTATTTT	CASSHIWESTDTQYF
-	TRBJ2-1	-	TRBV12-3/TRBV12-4	TGTGCCAGCACCCTCGGGACCGTTGGTGAGCAGTTCTTC	CASTLGTVGEQFF
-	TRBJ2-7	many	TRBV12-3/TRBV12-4	TGTGCCAGCAGTTTACCCTTAGGCACCCACTACGAGCAGTACTTC	CASSLPLGTHYEQYF
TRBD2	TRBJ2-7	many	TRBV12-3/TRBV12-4	TGCGCCAGCAGCTTTAGCGGGAGCTACGAGCAGTACTTC	CASSFSGSYEQYF
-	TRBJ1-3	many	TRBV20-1	TGCAGTGCTAGGGGAACTGGAAACACCATATATTTT	CSARGTGNTIYF